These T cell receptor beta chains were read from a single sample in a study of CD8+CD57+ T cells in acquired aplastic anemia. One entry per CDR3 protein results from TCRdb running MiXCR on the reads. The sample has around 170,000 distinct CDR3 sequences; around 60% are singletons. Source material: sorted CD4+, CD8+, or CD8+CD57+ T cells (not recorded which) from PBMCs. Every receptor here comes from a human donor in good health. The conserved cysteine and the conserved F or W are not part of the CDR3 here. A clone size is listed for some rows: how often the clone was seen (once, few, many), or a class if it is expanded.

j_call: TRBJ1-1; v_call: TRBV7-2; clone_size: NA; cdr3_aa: ASSVREDTEAF
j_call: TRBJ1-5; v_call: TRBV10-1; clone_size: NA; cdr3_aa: ASRGTGGTFSNQPQH
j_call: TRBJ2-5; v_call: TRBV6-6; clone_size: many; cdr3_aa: ASSAGGRETQY
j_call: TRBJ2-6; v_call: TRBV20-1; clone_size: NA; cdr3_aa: SAISPNSGANVLT
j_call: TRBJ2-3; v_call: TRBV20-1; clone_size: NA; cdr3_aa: SARDPGGTQY
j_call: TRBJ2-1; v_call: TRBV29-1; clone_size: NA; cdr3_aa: SVEDLTFNEQF
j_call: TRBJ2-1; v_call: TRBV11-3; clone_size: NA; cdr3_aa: ASSLAGEVSEQF
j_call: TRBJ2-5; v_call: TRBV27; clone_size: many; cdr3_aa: ASSTYGELETQY
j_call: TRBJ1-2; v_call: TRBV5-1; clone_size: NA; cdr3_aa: ASSLARDRGLYGYT
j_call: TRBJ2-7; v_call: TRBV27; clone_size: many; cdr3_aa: ASSLSMTSGSYEQY
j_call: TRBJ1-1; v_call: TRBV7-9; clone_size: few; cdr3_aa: ASRGGGDTEAF
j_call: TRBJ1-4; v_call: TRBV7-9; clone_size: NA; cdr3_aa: ASSFTGTGVFVEKLF
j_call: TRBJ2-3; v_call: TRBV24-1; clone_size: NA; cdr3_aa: ATSDLQGGGGDTQY
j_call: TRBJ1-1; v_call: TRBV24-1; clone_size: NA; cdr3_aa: ATSGTGLETEAF
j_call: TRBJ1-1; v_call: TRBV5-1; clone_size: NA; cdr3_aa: ASSPSYTGRKNTEAF
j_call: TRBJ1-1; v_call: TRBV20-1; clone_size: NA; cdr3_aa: SARDWSYTEAF
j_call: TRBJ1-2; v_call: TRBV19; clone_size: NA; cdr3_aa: ASSIRAHGYT
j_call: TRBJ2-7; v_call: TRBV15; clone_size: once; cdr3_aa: ATSKGTSGGAYYEQY
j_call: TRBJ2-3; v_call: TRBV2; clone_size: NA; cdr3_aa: ATKEGASLTDTQY
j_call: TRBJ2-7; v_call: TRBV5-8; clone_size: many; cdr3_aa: ASSLEGQGFVEQY
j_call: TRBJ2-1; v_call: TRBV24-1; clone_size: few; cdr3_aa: ATSGAGGFREQF
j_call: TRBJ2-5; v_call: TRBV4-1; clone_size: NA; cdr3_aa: ASSQYGALQETQY
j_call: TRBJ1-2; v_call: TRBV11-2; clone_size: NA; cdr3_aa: ASSSETGDYGYT
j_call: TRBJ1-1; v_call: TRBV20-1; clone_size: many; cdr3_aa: SARDSASRPEAF
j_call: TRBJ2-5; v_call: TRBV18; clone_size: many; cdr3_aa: ASSAPGGETQY
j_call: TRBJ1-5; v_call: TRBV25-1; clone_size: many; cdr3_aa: ASSEYTGAYSNQPQH
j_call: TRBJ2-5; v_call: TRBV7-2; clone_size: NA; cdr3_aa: ASSWGWGLAGSPQETQY
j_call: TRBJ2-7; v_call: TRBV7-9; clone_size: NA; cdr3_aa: ASSLGNPGGEQY
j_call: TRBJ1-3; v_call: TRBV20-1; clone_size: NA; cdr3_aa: SVLDRSGNTIY
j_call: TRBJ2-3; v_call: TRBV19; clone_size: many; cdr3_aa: ASSMFLGTLTDTQY
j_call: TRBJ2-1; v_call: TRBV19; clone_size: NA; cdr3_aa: ASRPSSGRNEQF
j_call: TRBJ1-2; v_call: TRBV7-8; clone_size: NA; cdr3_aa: ASSRIGSDGYT
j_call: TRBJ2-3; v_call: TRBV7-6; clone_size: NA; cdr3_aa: ASSRREDSTDTQY
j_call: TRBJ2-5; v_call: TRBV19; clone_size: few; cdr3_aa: ASSIRQPQETQY
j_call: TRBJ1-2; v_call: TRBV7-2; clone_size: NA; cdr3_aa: ASSLDQGARGYT
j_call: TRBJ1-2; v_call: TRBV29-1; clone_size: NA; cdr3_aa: SVESQGARGYT
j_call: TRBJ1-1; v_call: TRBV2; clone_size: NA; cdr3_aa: ASIRRRGNTEAF
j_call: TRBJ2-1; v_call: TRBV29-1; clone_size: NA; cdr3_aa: SADETSGANEQF
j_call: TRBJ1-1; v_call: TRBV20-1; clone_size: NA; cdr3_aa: SASNIGAF
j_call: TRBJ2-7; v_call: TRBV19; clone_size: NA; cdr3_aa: ASSEGRIYEQY
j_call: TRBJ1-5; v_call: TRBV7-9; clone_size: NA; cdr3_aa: ASSGEQGYNQPQH
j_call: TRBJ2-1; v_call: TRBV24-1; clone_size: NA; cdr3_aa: ATSGGGHLGTGKNEQF
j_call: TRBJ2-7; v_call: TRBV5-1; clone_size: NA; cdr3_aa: ASTIFTGGSYEQY
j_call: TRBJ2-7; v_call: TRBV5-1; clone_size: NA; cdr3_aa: ASSQDPRLSYEQY
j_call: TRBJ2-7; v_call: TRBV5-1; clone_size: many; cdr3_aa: ASRGSSVDYEQY
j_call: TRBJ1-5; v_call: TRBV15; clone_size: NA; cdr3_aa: ATSRQGAHQPQH
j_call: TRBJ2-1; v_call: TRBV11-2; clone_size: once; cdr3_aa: ASSLGTSGSAAEQF
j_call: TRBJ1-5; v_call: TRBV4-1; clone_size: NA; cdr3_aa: ASSPGDSLSNQPQH